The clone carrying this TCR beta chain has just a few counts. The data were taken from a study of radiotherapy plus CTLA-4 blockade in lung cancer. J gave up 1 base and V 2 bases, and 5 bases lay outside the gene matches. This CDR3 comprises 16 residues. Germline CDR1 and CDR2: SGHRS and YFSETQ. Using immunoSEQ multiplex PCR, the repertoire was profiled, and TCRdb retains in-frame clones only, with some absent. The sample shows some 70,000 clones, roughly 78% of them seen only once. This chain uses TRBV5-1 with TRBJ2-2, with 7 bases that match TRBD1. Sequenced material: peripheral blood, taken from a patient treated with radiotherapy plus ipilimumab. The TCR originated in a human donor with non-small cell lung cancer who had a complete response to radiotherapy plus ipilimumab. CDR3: CASSLRQGLNTGELFF. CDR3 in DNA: TGCGCCAGCAGCTTACGACAGGGATTGAACACCGGGGAGCTGTTTTTT.